This TCR beta chain derives from a study of T cells in Graves' hyperthyroidism and ophthalmopathy. Germline loops: CDR1 SQVTM, CDR2 ANQGSEA. CDR3 length: 12 residues. The V end was cut by 3 bases, the J end by 6 bases, with 11 bases between. PBMCs were derived from about 10 ml fresh peripheral blood. Broader study findings: Ophthalmopathy, as predicted by the model, came a median roughly 6.3 months after the prediction. Patients with ophthalmopathy were separated from those with stable hyperthyroidism by a 13 V-J model.

This clonotype was recorded a few times. The antigen remains unidentified. Amplification of TCR beta CDR3 regions used RNA as the template. TCR CDR3 regions were first amplified by RT-PCR with HTBI primers. TCRdb re-called the multiplex PCR reads through MiXCR, storing one row per CDR3 protein. The sample contains roughly 350,000 distinct CDR3 sequences, approximately 15% of which appear only once. The chain joins TRBV29-1 to TRBJ1-2; D is uncertain. Material: blood. The TCR originated in a woman in her twenties or thirties with Graves' hyperthyroidism. This CDR3 is CSVDWRTHGYTF. In nucleotides, the CDR3 is TGCAGCGTTGATTGGCGGACCCATGGCTACACCTTC.